The T cell receptor (beta chain) described here comes from a study of CD8 T cell repertoires and HIV-1 epitope variants. Across the study: Controls were a CMV, EBV and flu peptide pool, Ebola AY9 negative control, and no-peptide well. A roughly ten-day culture received IL-2, IL-7 and IL-15 on days 3 and 7.

The V gene lost 6 bases and the J gene lost 4 bases, with 13 bases spanning the gap. This CDR3 is 13 amino acids long. The V gene's germline CDR1 is MNHNY and CDR2 SVGAGI (reference sequence). TCRdb keeps only in-frame clones here, not all; method: immunoSEQ multiplex PCR. The table includes about 90,000 clones, more than 65% detected once. This sequence joins TRBV6-6 and TRBJ2-7; D is possibly TRBD1 (6 bases). Sequencing was performed on uncultured baseline CD8+ T cells from peripheral blood mononuclear cells (PBMCs). This TCR came from a male donor with HIV. The CDR3 coding sequence is TGTGCCAGCAGCTCCGTACAGGGATACGAGCAGTACTTC. Encoded protein: CASSSVQGYEQYF.